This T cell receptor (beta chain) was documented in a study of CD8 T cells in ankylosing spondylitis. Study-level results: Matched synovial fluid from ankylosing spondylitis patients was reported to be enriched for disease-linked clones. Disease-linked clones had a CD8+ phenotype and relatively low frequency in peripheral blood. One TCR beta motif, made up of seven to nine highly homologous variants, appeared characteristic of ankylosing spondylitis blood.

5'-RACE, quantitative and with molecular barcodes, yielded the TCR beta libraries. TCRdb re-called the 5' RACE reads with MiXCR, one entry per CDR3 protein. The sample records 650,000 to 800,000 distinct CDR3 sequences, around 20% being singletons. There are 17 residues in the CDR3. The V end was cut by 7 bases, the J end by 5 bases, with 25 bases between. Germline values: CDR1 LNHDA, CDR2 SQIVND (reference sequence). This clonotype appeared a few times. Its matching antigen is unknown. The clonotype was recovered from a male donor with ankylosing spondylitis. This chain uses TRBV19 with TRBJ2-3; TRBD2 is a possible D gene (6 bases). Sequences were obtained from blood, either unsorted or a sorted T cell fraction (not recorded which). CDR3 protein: CASTSSGLPRRGDTQYF. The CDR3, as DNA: TGTGCCAGTACCTCCTCAGGACTACCCCGGCGCGGAGATACGCAGTATTTT.